Shown below are 22 T cell receptor beta chains from a single sample sequenced in a study of blood T cells in healthy people across ages. Sample-barcoded 5' priming and a J-beta primer mix drove a second PCR of about 6 to 12 cycles. TCRdb ran MiXCR on the 5' RACE reads and lists one entry per CDR3 protein. The data show hundreds of thousands of distinct CDR3 sequences, with more than 20% seen just once and approximately 8.7% held by the top ten. The sample also formed part of further work on T cells of mothers and their children.

The sequenced material came from blood. The receptors shown here come from a boy younger than 18 in good health.

This clonotype showed up just a few times. V gene TRBV6-5 combines with J gene TRBJ2-1; TRBD1 aligns across 9 bases. CDR1 and CDR2 from the germline V gene are MNHEY and SVGAGI. V lost 4 bases to trimming and J lost 8 bases; unmatched junction nucleotides: 3. The CDR3 loop spans 13 amino acids. The DNA for the CDR3 is TGTGCCAGCAGTTCGTGGACAGGGGATGAGCAGTTCTTC. Its protein is CASSSWTGDEQFF.

The chain recombines TRBV12-5 with TRBJ2-5; no firm D call. The germline V gene has CDR1 LGHNT and CDR2 FRNRAP. Trimming took off 7 bases at V and 7 bases at J, with 10 bases between the two ends. This CDR3 spans 11 amino acids. CDR3 residues: CASELKGTQYF. For the CDR3, the DNA is TGTGCTAGTGAGCTCAAAGGGACCCAGTACTTC.

To note about this clonotype: At one boundary the junction diverges from the germline segment, which might be a read error. The chain uses TRBV10-3 and TRBJ2-3; 9 bases agree with TRBD2. This CDR3 is 14 amino acids long. Germline values: CDR1 ENHRY, CDR2 SYGVKD. CDR3 nucleotides: TGTGCCATCAGATCTAGCGGGGTTTCAGATACACAGTATTTT. Translation gives CAIRSSGVSDTQYF.

This clonotype was seen a handful of times. The chain employs TRBV4-2 and TRBJ2-4, with no clear D. The V gene's germline CDR1 is LGHNA and CDR2 YNFKEQ. The CDR3 totals 15 residues. V gave up 0 bases and J gave up 0 bases, with 6 bases separating them. This CDR3 reads CASSQDRLAKNIQYF. The CDR3 region has the DNA TGTGCCAGCAGCCAAGATAGGCTAGCCAAAAACATTCAGTACTTC.

This CDR3 is CSAREAGGSTDTQYF. The DNA of the CDR3 is TGCAGTGCAAGGGAGGCGGGAGGGAGCACAGATACGCAGTATTTT. V usage is TRBV20-1 and J usage is TRBJ2-3; 9 nucleotides line up with TRBD2. Trimming removed 6 bases from V and 0 bases from J; junction bases left unmatched: 7. The germline gives CDR1 DFQATT, CDR2 SNEGSKA (reference sequence). The CDR3 is 15 residues long.

In its sample, this clonotype was seen a few times. CDR3 sequence (DNA): TGTGCCAGCCGGGACAGCAATAATGAAAAACTGTTTTTT. Translated, it gives CASRDSNNEKLFF. The V call is TRBV9, the J call TRBJ1-4, with TRBD1 matching over 7 bases. The trim removed 7 bases at V and 4 bases at J, leaving 4 bases unmatched. This CDR3 contains 13 residues. Germline loops: CDR1 SGDLS, CDR2 YYNGEE. Supplemented by reference TRBV9 and TRBJ1-4, the full variable domain reads DSGVTQTPKHLITATGQRVTLRCSPRSGDLSVYWYQQSLDQGLQFLIQYYNGEERAKGNILERFSAQQFPDLHSELNLSSLELGDSALYFCASRDSNNEKLFFGSGTQLSVL.

This chain connects TRBV15 to TRBJ2-3, with D uncertain. Trimming cost V 5 bases and J 2 bases, with 5 bases left between them. The CDR3 is made up of 12 amino acids. Per germline, CDR1 LNHNV and CDR2 YYDKDF (reference sequence). The CDR3 DNA reads as TGTGCCACCAGCGGGCCCACAGATACGCAGTATTTT. Protein product: CATSGPTDTQYF.

The chain employs TRBV6-5 and TRBJ2-1; D tentatively reads TRBD1 or TRBD2 (5 bases each). The end of the DNA is better explained by TRBJ2-7, so the J call may be wrong. The CDR3 loop spans 13 amino acids. Germline V lookup: CDR1 MNHEY, CDR2 SVGAGI. The CDR3 region has the DNA TGTGCCAGCAGTTACACGAGTGGGGGTGAGCAGTACTTC. Protein product: CASSYTSGGEQYF.

J is TRBJ1-1 and V is TRBV9, with D unclear. This CDR3 comprises 15 residues. Germline V gives CDR1 SGDLS, CDR2 YYNGEE. V was pared by 4 bases and J by 1 base, with 14 bases between. The CDR3, as DNA: TGTGCCAGCAGCCCCCCAATCGGGCAGAACACTGAAGCTTTCTTT. Its translation: CASSPPIGQNTEAFF.

The rearrangement links TRBV7-9 to TRBJ2-1; no reliable D call. V lost 6 bases and J 7 bases, leaving 22 bases between the germline ends. The germline CDR1 and CDR2 sequences are SEHNR and FQNEAQ (reference sequence). CDR3 length: 16 amino acids. The CDR3 DNA reads as TGTGCCAGCAGACCGACCCCAACCCGCATGAGAAATGAGCAGTTCTTC. Translating it yields CASRPTPTRMRNEQFF.

This clonotype was seen a few times. This CDR3 is CASSVTTGNTGELFF. CDR3 sequence (DNA): TGTGCCAGCAGCGTAACTACAGGGAACACCGGGGAGCTGTTTTTT. This rearrangement joins TRBV9 to TRBJ2-2; a weak D match, TRBD1 (5 bases). The V end was cut by 1 base, the J end by 1 base, with 8 bases between. The CDR3 sequence is 15 residues long. Germline lookup yields CDR1 SGDLS and CDR2 YYNGEE.

V and J are TRBV6-1 and TRBJ2-1; D is possibly TRBD1 or TRBD2 (5 bases each). Trimming shortened V by 4 bases and J by 4 bases, and 32 bases separated the two germline ends. Per the germline V gene, CDR1 is MNHNS and CDR2 is SASEGT. There are 21 residues in the CDR3. The CDR3 reads CASSALGPVGALDPYYNEQFF. In DNA, the CDR3 is TGTGCCAGCAGTGCGCTCGGACCGGTAGGGGCACTAGACCCTTATTACAATGAGCAGTTCTTC.

This clonotype was seen repeatedly, ten times or more. This chain connects TRBV3-1 to TRBJ2-1; tentative D call: TRBD2 (5 bases). The CDR3 covers 12 residues. V was cut by 7 bases and J by 9 bases, with 13 bases left in between. The germline CDR1 and CDR2 sequences are LGHDT and YNNKEL (reference sequence). DNA for the CDR3: TGTGCCAGCACCCAGACCCGGGGTGAGCAGTTCTTC. Amino acids: CASTQTRGEQFF.

This clonotype came up a few times. One junction end does not reproduce the germline sequence, and a read error may be involved. The chain joins TRBV20-1 to TRBJ2-7, with a weak D call TRBD2 (6 bases). This CDR3 is 12 amino acids long. CDR1 is DFQATT, CDR2 SNEGSKA, per germline (reference sequence). The CDR3 nucleotides are TGTACTATTGGAGGGTCCTCCTACGAGCAGTACTTC. It encodes CTIGGSSYEQYF.

This chain joins TRBV2 and TRBJ1-1; no definite D call. The CDR3 length is 16 residues. Trimming shortened V by 3 bases and J by 1 base, and 15 bases separated the two germline ends. Germline loops: CDR1 SNHLY, CDR2 FYNNEI. The CDR3 loop is CASSDVRFGGNTEAFF. DNA of the CDR3: TGTGCCAGCAGTGATGTGCGGTTTGGAGGGAACACTGAAGCTTTCTTT.

This rearrangement joins TRBV28 to TRBJ2-7, with 7 bases lining up with TRBD1. Germline-derived CDR1 and CDR2 are MDHEN and SYDVKM. With V trimmed by 6 bases and J by 4 bases, 12 bases remained unmatched. The CDR3 sequence is 15 residues long. CDR3 sequence: CASSLHVGQVYEQYF. The CDR3 DNA is TGTGCCAGCAGCCTTCATGTCGGACAGGTTTACGAGCAGTACTTC.

This chain connects TRBV20-1 to TRBJ1-6, with 7 bases identical to TRBD1. The V gene end was trimmed by 6 bases and the J gene end by 6 bases; junction bases not matched to a gene: 11. The CDR3 length is 15 residues. Germline V gives CDR1 DFQATT, CDR2 SNEGSKA (reference sequence). The CDR3 is CSADDRVKANSPLHF. In DNA form, the CDR3 reads TGCAGTGCGGATGACAGGGTTAAAGCTAATTCACCCCTCCACTTT.

The genes are TRBV9 and TRBJ2-3, with 7 bases aligning to TRBD2. CDR1 is SGDLS, CDR2 YYNGEE, per germline. This CDR3 has 16 residues. V shed 2 bases, J shed 4 bases, and the junction held 10 bases outside the gene matches. In nucleotides, the CDR3 is TGTGCCAGCAGCGTTTACTCGGCGGGGGTGGCAGATACGCAGTATTTT. Its protein is CASSVYSAGVADTQYF.

In this sample, this clonotype turned up many times. The gene calls are TRBV20-1 and TRBJ1-4; 7 bases line up with TRBD1. CDR3 length equals 16 residues. The germline V gene encodes CDR1 DFQATT and CDR2 SNEGSKA (reference sequence). V lost 1 base and J lost 0; bases outside the gene matches: 5. This CDR3 reads CSARAGGYATNEKLFF. CDR3 bases: TGCAGTGCTAGAGCAGGGGGATATGCAACTAATGAAAAACTGTTTTTT.

The chain employs TRBV6-1 and TRBJ2-1, with 9 bases lining up with TRBD2. V was clipped by 3 bases and J by 3 bases; unmatched bases: 6. This CDR3 contains 16 residues. Germline CDR1 is MNHNS and CDR2 is SASEGT. The CDR3 sequence: CASSDERGAVYNEQFF. Written as DNA, the CDR3 is TGTGCCAGCAGTGATGAGCGGGGGGCTGTCTACAATGAGCAGTTCTTC.

The chain combines TRBV11-2 with TRBJ2-3, with TRBD2 matching 10 bases. CDR1 SGHAT and CDR2 FQNNGV come from the germline V gene. The V and J ends lost 1 base and 6 bases, in that order; junction bases with no gene match: 10. CDR3 size: 17 residues. CDR3 DNA: TGTGCCAGCAGCTTAGCCCCTAGACTAGCGGGTTGGGATACGCAGTATTTT. Its protein is CASSLAPRLAGWDTQYF.

The V gene is TRBV11-2, the J gene TRBJ2-1; D remains ambiguous. Trimming stripped 9 bases from V and 3 bases from J, with 12 bases between. Per the germline V gene, CDR1 is SGHAT and CDR2 is FQNNGV. The CDR3 is made up of 13 amino acids. Here the CDR3 DNA reads TGTGCCAGTACGGCGGAACTCTACAATGAGCAGTTCTTC. It yields the protein CASTAELYNEQFF. The variable domain in full, completed from reference TRBV11-2 and TRBJ2-1, reads EAGVAQSPRYKIIEKRQSVAFWCNPISGHATLYWYQQILGQGPKLLIQFQNNGVVDDSQLPKDRFSAERLKGVDSTLKIQPAKLEDSAVYLCASTAELYNEQFFGPGTRLTVL.